The T cell receptor (beta chain) described here comes from a study of blood T cell repertoires in COVID-19. Study summary: Samples representing acute and convalescent COVID-19 were sourced from the United States, Italy and Spain. T cells, B-cell-depleted T cells, or PBMCs supplied cDNA or gDNA.

CDR3 size: 15 residues. CDR1 is MGHDK, CDR2 SYGVNS, per germline. Trimming took 6 bases from V and 7 from J; bases not matched to a gene: 12. Everyone who took part was about 18 to 89 years old, and they came from over 20 US areas. As handled by the study authors: Amplification with reference gene primers provided the estimates of nucleated cell counts. Clones were read by immunoSEQ multiplex PCR, and TCRdb kept only the in-frame ones, dropping some. That table furnishes V, J and clone size, whereas the DNA furnished D and trimming. The table has around 250,000 clones, 88% seen once. Sequenced sample: PBMCs or T cells enriched from blood (not recorded which). The chain is built from TRBV25-1 and TRBJ2-1; 7 bases are shared with TRBD1. This TCR was recovered from a woman between 40 and 50 years old with acute COVID-19. The CDR3 sequence: CASRGDSPGPNEQFF. The DNA for the CDR3 is TGTGCCAGCAGAGGGGACAGCCCCGGCCCGAATGAGCAGTTCTTC.